This TCR beta chain comes out of a study of OX40 agonist ivuxolimab in advanced cancers. Looking at the study overall: Having had anti-PD-1, anti-PD-L1 or anti-CTLA-4 therapy before was allowed, and over 35% had some. Study results and caveats: On average, a greater number of expanded clones characterised CD8+ T cells relative to CD4+.

On this clone itself: Its antigen is unknown.

Sequencing was performed with immunoSEQ multiplex PCR; in TCRdb, only in-frame clones are kept and a portion is missing. The sample holds 60,000 to 75,000 clones, 80% to 85% seen once. After removal of 7 bases from V and 7 bases from J, the junction contained 12 bases not matched to a gene. Germline CDR1 is SGHVS and CDR2 is FQNEAQ. CDR3 length: 15 amino acids. J is TRBJ2-1 and V is TRBV7-8; TRBD1 matches 8 bases. This TCR was recovered from an adult with an advanced solid tumor such as melanoma, head and neck, liver or kidney cancer. The sample here was CD4+ or CD8+ T cells sorted from blood, taken in a trial of the OX40 agonist ivuxolimab. CDR3 bases: TGTGCCAGCAACTTGGGACAGGATTTACGGAATGAGCAGTTCTTC. Amino acid sequence: CASNLGQDLRNEQFF.